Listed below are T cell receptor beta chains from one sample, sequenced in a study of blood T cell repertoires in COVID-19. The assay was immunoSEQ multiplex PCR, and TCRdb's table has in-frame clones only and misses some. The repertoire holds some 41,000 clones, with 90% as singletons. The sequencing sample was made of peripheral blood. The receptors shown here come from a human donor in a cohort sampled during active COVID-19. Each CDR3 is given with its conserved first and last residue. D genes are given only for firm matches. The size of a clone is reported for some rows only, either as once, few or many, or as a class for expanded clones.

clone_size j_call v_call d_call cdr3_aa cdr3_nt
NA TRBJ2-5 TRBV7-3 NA CASRLGRGSGNQETQYF TGTGCCAGCAGACTAGGGCGCGGTAGCGGTAACCAAGAGACCCAGTACTTC
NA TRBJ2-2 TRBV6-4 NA CASSESPTGELFF TGTGCCAGCAGTGAATCTCCGACCGGGGAGCTGTTTTTT
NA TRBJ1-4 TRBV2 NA CASNEQGANEKLFF TGTGCCAGTAACGAACAGGGAGCTAATGAAAAACTGTTTTTT
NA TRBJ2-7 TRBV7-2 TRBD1 CASSGDRGLFGEQYF TGTGCCAGCAGCGGGGACAGGGGGCTATTTGGCGAGCAGTACTTC
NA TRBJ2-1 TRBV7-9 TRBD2 CASSLSPTSTYNEQFF TGTGCCAGCAGCTTAAGCCCGACTAGCACCTACAATGAGCAGTTCTTC
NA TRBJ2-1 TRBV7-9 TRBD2 CASSGLAGGQPYNEQFF TGTGCCAGCAGCGGATTAGCGGGGGGCCAACCCTACAATGAGCAGTTCTTC
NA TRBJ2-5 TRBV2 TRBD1 CASHRGWETQYF TGTGCCAGCCACAGGGGTTGGGAGACCCAGTACTTC
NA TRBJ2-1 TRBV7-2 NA CASSLESAGFGEQFF TGTGCCAGCAGCTTAGAGTCAGCGGGTTTCGGTGAGCAGTTCTTC
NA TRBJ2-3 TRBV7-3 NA CASSLVPGDTQYF TGTGCCAGCAGCTTAGTACCAGGGGATACGCAGTATTTT
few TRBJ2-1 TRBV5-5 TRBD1 CASSLDWQGASYNEQFF TGTGCCAGCAGCTTGGACTGGCAGGGGGCTTCATATAATGAGCAGTTCTTC
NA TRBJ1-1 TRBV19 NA CASSIDHKGGKNTEAFF TGTGCCAGTAGTATAGATCACAAGGGAGGGAAAAACACTGAAGCTTTCTTT
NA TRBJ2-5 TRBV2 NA CASSEDGSPETQYF TGTGCCAGCAGTGAAGACGGGAGTCCGGAGACCCAGTACTTC
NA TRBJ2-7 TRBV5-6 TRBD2 CASRIAGGIYEQYF TGTGCCAGCAGAATAGCGGGAGGTATATACGAGCAGTACTTC
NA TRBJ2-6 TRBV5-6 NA CASSPTPQVSGANVLTF TGTGCCAGCAGCCCGACACCACAGGTATCTGGGGCCAACGTCCTGACTTTC
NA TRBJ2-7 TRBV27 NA CASSSYRVYEQYF TGTGCCAGCAGTTCATACAGGGTATACGAGCAGTACTTC
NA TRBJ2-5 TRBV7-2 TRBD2 CASSSRALAGASGTQYF TGTGCCAGCAGTTCCAGGGCCCTAGCGGGGGCCTCTGGGACCCAGTACTTC
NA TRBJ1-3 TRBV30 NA CAWSVLGRVGDTIYF TGTGCCTGGAGTGTACTCGGCAGGGTTGGTGACACCATATATTTT
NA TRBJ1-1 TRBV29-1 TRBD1 CSVKGQGNMNTEAFF TGCAGCGTTAAGGGACAGGGAAATATGAACACTGAAGCTTTCTTT
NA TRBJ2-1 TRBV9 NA CASSVGGSGTGSYNEQFF TGTGCCAGCAGCGTAGGGGGAAGTGGGACTGGCTCCTACAATGAGCAGTTCTTC
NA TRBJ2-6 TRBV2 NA CASSVGQSNVLTF TGTGCCAGCAGTGTAGGACAGTCCAACGTCCTGACTTTC
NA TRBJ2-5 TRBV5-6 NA CASSWRETQYF TGTGCCAGCAGCTGGCGGGAGACCCAGTACTTC
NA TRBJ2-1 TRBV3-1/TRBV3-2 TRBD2 CASSHPGGGGTLSSYNEQFF TGTGCCAGCAGCCACCCCGGGGGGGGTGGGACCTTGAGCTCCTACAATGAGCAGTTCTTC
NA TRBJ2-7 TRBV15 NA CATSRDLHRSPYEQYF TGTGCCACCAGCAGAGATCTGCACAGGAGTCCCTACGAGCAGTACTTC
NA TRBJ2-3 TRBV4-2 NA CASSRSTGGGSDTQYF TGTGCCAGCAGTCGATCCACGGGTGGAGGCTCAGATACGCAGTATTTT
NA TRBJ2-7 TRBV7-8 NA CASRLQWDTGQEQYF TGTGCCAGCAGACTCCAATGGGACACGGGTCAGGAGCAGTACTTC
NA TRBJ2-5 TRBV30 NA CAWSGQSQETQYF TGTGCCTGGAGTGGACAGAGCCAAGAGACCCAGTACTTC